This T cell receptor beta chain comes out of a study of neurological immune-mediated disorders. This clonotype was recorded at least ten times. The antigen remains unidentified. Trimming cost V 0 bases and J 3 bases, with 10 bases left between them. The CDR3 totals 14 residues. Germline CDR1 reads SGHRS; CDR2 reads YFSETQ. Time point: longitudinal time-point 2. Unsorted libraries were generated from 2 million PBMCs held at -80 degrees C. The cDNA was synthesized by 5'RACE incorporating 10-nucleotide random UMIs. Over 160 million TCR-beta sequences, together covering 15-18 subjects, were produced by every individual sequencing run that was carried out. MiXCR was run by TCRdb on the 5' RACE reads, yielding one entry per CDR3 protein. The table shows approximately 89,000 distinct CDR3 sequences, with roughly an eighth occurring only once. Study-wide findings and caveats: The study found the most TCR clonal expansion in HTLV-1-associated myelopathy and the least in multiple sclerosis, below healthy controls.

The receptor was derived from a female donor with HTLV-1-associated myelopathy (HAM/TSP). The sample was PBMCs. This rearrangement joins TRBV5-1 to TRBJ2-7, with a possible D match to TRBD1 (6 bases). The DNA of the CDR3 is TGCGCCAGCAGCTTGGAAACAGGGTACTACGAGCAGTACTTC. This gives the protein CASSLETGYYEQYF.